This record concerns one TCR beta chain sequence. Trimming took off 6 bases at V and 4 bases at J, with 13 bases between the two ends. This CDR3 spans 14 amino acids. Germline assignment: CDR1 KGHSH and CDR2 LQKENI. Generated by immunoSEQ multiplex PCR, the TCRdb table keeps only in-frame clones and is missing some. The sample contains roughly 160,000 clones, approximately 79% of which appear only once. This entry belongs to a study of blood T cell repertoires in COVID-19. The wider study: PBMCs, B-cell-depleted T cells, or T cells were the source of the cDNA or gDNA that made up the material.

Clinical histories supplied by participants themselves formed the basis of cohort assignment. What was sequenced was PBMCs or T cells enriched from blood (not recorded which). The J gene is TRBJ2-1, the V gene TRBV18; tentatively, D is TRBD2 (6 bases). This clonotype was obtained from a woman between 70 and 85 years old in a cohort exposed to, infected with or recovered from COVID-19 (not recorded which). CDR3 loop: CASSTGTLYNEQFF. CDR3 nucleotides: TGTGCCAGCTCCACCGGGACTTTATACAATGAGCAGTTCTTC. Supplemented by reference TRBV18 and TRBJ2-1, the full variable domain reads NAGVMQNPRHLVRRRGQEARLRCSPMKGHSHVYWYRQLPEEGLKFMVYLQKENIIDESGMPKERFSAEFPKEGPSILRIQQVVRGDSAAYFCASSTGTLYNEQFFGPGTRLTVL.